This T cell receptor (beta chain) stems from a study of blood T cell repertoires in COVID-19. Study-wide background: Researchers got acute and convalescent COVID-19 samples from the United States, Italy and Spain. The cDNA or gDNA used as material had been derived from T cells, B-cell-depleted T cells, or PBMCs.

In the authors' workflow: By means of reference gene primer amplification, nucleated cell counts were estimated. Sequenced by immunoSEQ multiplex PCR; TCRdb stores in-frame clones only, minus some. The D gene and trimming were derived from the DNA, and the V and J assignments and clone size from that table. This table holds some 220,000 clones, roughly 85% found once. This CDR3 has 19 amino acids. CDR1 and CDR2 from the germline V gene are LGHNA and YNFKEQ. The V and J ends lost 1 base and 0 bases, in that order; junction bases with no gene match: 15. The sequence came from a woman younger than 30 who had recovered from COVID-19. Sequencing used peripheral blood. The rearrangement joins TRBV4-2 to TRBJ2-7, with 7 bases that match TRBD2. The CDR3 sequence: CASSQVSGPGEGRSYEQYF. In nucleotides, the CDR3 is TGTGCCAGCAGCCAAGTTAGCGGGCCTGGAGAAGGGCGCTCCTACGAGCAGTACTTC.